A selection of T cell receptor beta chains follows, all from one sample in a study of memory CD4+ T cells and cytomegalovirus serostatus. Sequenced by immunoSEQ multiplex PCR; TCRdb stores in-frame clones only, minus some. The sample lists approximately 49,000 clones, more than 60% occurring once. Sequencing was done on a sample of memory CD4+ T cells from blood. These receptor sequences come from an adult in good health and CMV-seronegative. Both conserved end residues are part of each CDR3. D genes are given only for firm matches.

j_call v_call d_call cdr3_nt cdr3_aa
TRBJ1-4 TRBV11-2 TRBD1 TGTGCCAGCAGCTCTACAGGGGGCGTACTGGAAAAACTGTTTTTT CASSSTGGVLEKLFF
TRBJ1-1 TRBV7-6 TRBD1 TGTGCCAGCAGCGTACAGGGGGCGGGGACTGAAGCTTTCTTT CASSVQGAGTEAFF
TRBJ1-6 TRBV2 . TGTGCCAGCGAACGACAGGCCTCCTATAATTCACCCCTCCACTTT CASERQASYNSPLHF
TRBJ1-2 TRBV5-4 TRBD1 TGTGCCAGCAGCGAAGACAGGGGGCTTAATGGCTACACCTTC CASSEDRGLNGYTF
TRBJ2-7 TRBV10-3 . TGTGCCATCAGTGACCAAGAACCAACCTACGAGCAGTACTTC CAISDQEPTYEQYF
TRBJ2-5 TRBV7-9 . TGTGCCAGCGAGTTGGTGGCCGGGGAGACCCAGTACTTC CASELVAGETQYF
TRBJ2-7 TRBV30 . TGTGCCTGGAGTCCTGGGCTGGCGGAGACTTACGAGCAGTACTTC CAWSPGLAETYEQYF
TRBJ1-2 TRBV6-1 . TGTGCCAGCAGTGAAGGGAGTCGGATCTATGGCTACACCTTC CASSEGSRIYGYTF
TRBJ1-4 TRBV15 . TGTGCCACCAGCAGGTTCGCGAATTCTAATGAAAAACTGTTTTTT CATSRFANSNEKLFF
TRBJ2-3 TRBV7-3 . TGTGCCAGCAGCTTAACCGCCGCAGATACGCAGTATTTT CASSLTAADTQYF
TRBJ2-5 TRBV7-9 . TGTGCCAGCAGCTTAGTCGCTGCTGAAGAGACCCAGTACTTC CASSLVAAEETQYF
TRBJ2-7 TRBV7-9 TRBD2 TGTGCCAGCAGGCCGCCTAGCGGGGACTCCTACGAGCAGTACTTC CASRPPSGDSYEQYF
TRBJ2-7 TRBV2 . TGTGCCAGCGAGTCGGTTGGCGTCCACGAGCAGTACTTC CASESVGVHEQYF
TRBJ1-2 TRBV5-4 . TGTGCCAGCAGCTTGGCGGACAGCCTATACTATGGCTACACCTTC CASSLADSLYYGYTF
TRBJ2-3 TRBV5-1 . TGCGCCAGCAGCTTGGTCGGGGGCAAGGCAGATACGCAGTATTTT CASSLVGGKADTQYF